A single sample gave rise to the 9 T cell receptor beta chains below, sequenced in a study of spatial heterogeneity in lung cancer. Findings of the study overall: Higher tumor mutation counts went along with higher counts of expanded intratumoral alpha and beta TCRs.

Time point reported: sample taken at primary tumor resection. From the 5' RACE reads, TCRdb called clonotypes with MiXCR, one entry per CDR3 protein. Of fewer than 950 distinct CDR3 sequences listed, approximately 33% are singletons. Their antigens are not known. The material was lung tumor tissue, obtained at surgery. The source is a male donor with early-stage non-small cell lung cancer.

By sample share, this clonotype is large. The chain combines TRBV7-2 with TRBJ1-1; 10 bases line up with TRBD1. Germline loops: CDR1 SGHTA, CDR2 FQGNSA. There are 14 residues in the CDR3. The J segment lost 4 bases and the V segment lost 6 bases, leaving 5 bases of the junction unmatched. CDR3 DNA sequence: TGTGCCAGCAGGAACCGGGACAGGGGCACTGAAGCTTTCTTT. Protein: CASRNRDRGTEAFF.

In its sample, this clonotype is large (0.1 to 1%). The CDR3 DNA reads TGTGCCAGCAGCTTCTGGACAGGGTCGGGGCGCAATGAGCAGTTCTTC. Encoded protein: CASSFWTGSGRNEQFF. The V gene is TRBV11-3, the J gene TRBJ2-1; 8 positions agree with TRBD1. CDR1 is SGHNT and CDR2 is YENEEA in the germline V gene. The junction had 10 bases not matched to a gene; V was cut back by 3 bases and J by 6 bases. The CDR3 runs 16 residues.

This rearrangement joins TRBV15 to TRBJ2-7, with 11 bases that match TRBD2. The germline gives CDR1 LNHNV, CDR2 YYDKDF (reference sequence). V trimming: 0 bases; J trimming: 3 bases; junction bases outside the gene matches: 4. This CDR3 is built from 16 residues. CDR3 sequence reads: CATSRDHGTSGYEQYF. As DNA, the CDR3 is TGTGCCACCAGCAGAGATCATGGGACTAGCGGCTACGAGCAGTACTTC.

The chain carries TRBV7-2 and TRBJ2-7, with D tentatively TRBD1 (8 bases). CDR1 and CDR2 from the germline V gene are SGHTA and FQGNSA. V lost 5 bases, J lost 2 bases, and 28 bases lay in between. This CDR3 contains 19 residues. CDR3 amino acids: CASSRRQGTGGSGAYEQYF. CDR3 sequence (DNA): TGTGCCAGCAGCCGTCGACAGGGGACGGGCGGGAGTGGAGCCTACGAGCAGTACTTC.

By share, this clonotype counts as hyperexpanded. The J gene is TRBJ2-2, the V gene TRBV5-1; D might be TRBD1 or TRBD2, each matching 5 bases. Per the germline V gene, CDR1 is SGHRS and CDR2 is YFSETQ. There are 14 residues in the CDR3. The ends were cut back, 2 bases at V and 6 bases at J, with 11 bases in the middle. CDR3 sequence (DNA): TGCGCCAGCAGCTTTACGGGGCTCCCCGGGGAGCTGTTTTTT. Translating it yields CASSFTGLPGELFF.

The CDR3 spells CASTGRGGETQYF. DNA for the CDR3: TGTGCCAGCACGGGCAGGGGGGGGGAGACCCAGTACTTC. The V and J genes are TRBV6-5 and TRBJ2-5; D tentatively fits TRBD1 or TRBD2 (7 bases each). Deletions cut 7 bases from V and 5 bases from J, with 14 bases between. This CDR3 has 13 residues. CDR1 is MNHEY, CDR2 SVGAGI, per germline.

To note about this clonotype: One end of the junction does not line up with germline, which may come from a read error. The rearrangement joins TRBV9 to TRBJ2-6, with D perhaps matching TRBD1 (5 bases). The V gene's germline CDR1 is SGDLS and CDR2 YYNGEE. The CDR3 covers 14 residues. This CDR3 is CASSVGRGANVLTF. CDR3 in DNA: TGTGCCAGCAGCGTCGGCCGTGGGGCTAACGTCCTGACTTTC.

This clonotype is termed large. Mismatch with germline at one junction end may stem from a read error. V gene TRBV20-1 combines with J gene TRBJ2-3; weak D call: TRBD2 (5 bases). There are 13 residues in the CDR3. Germline CDR1 reads DFQATT; CDR2 reads SNEGSKA (reference sequence). CDR3 protein: CSARMSSTDTQYF. In nucleotides, the CDR3 is TGCAGTGCTAGGATGTCTAGCACAGATACGCAGTATTTC.

This rearrangement joins TRBV6-6 to TRBJ2-1, with TRBD2 identical over 9 bases. V was pared by 0 bases and J by 4 bases, with 4 bases of the junction left unmatched. The CDR3 totals 16 residues. Germline assignment: CDR1 MNHNY and CDR2 SVGAGI (reference sequence). The CDR3 bases are TGTGCCAGCAGTTACTCTGCGGGAGGGCCTTACAATGAGCAGTTCTTC. Protein sequence: CASSYSAGGPYNEQFF.